Each of the 24 T cell receptor beta chains below was sequenced from the same sample in a study of cytomegalovirus exposure and HLA in healthy donors. The PCR made use of 60 Vbeta and 13 Jbeta primers. Profiled with immunoSEQ multiplex PCR; TCRdb holds only in-frame clones, not every one. The data show some 75,000 clones, and the top ten clones hold 4.5% to 6%. The sequenced material came from PBMCs. Source of these receptors: a man between 35 and 55 years old in good health and CMV-seronegative.

The chain employs TRBV10-3 and TRBJ2-1; possibly TRBD2 for D (6 bases). The V end was cut by 10 bases, the J end by 5 bases, with 9 bases between. Germline assignment: CDR1 ENHRY and CDR2 SYGVKD. The CDR3 has 11 residues. CDR3 sequence reads: CATRGNNEQFF. The CDR3 bases are TGTGCCACCCGGGGGAACAATGAGCAGTTCTTC.

This chain connects TRBV19 to TRBJ1-5; possibly TRBD1 for D (5 bases). The V and J ends lost 4 bases and 6 bases respectively, with 13 bases between them. Per germline, CDR1 LNHDA and CDR2 SQIVND (reference sequence). The CDR3 totals 14 residues. In DNA, the CDR3 is TGTGCCAGTAGTACCCCCCGGGGGATTCAGCCCCAGCATTTT. It encodes CASSTPRGIQPQHF.

The chain carries TRBV27 and TRBJ2-7, with 7 bases matching TRBD2. V lost 7 bases to trimming and J lost 5 bases; unmatched junction nucleotides: 14. CDR1 and CDR2 from the germline V gene are MNHEY and SMNVEV (reference sequence). The CDR3 covers 15 residues. The CDR3 protein is CASIPRGEGADEQYF. The CDR3 DNA sequence: TGTGCCAGCATCCCTCGGGGGGAGGGAGCTGACGAGCAGTACTTC.

Worth noting for this clone: The junction differs from germline at one of its ends, possibly a read error. The chain recombines TRBV5-1 with TRBJ1-1; tentative D call: TRBD1 (6 bases). The CDR3 is 12 residues long. The germline gives CDR1 SGHRS, CDR2 YFSETQ. This chain's CDR3 is CASSLGLQGLKF. As DNA, the CDR3 is TGCGCCAGCAGCTTGGGCCTACAGGGCCTGAAATTT.

V gene TRBV4-3 combines with J gene TRBJ1-4; D is possibly TRBD1 (6 bases). Germline CDR1 and CDR2: LGHNA and YSLEER. Deletions cut 4 bases from V and 3 bases from J, with 12 bases between. This CDR3 is 15 amino acids long. The CDR3 region is CASSPGGAANEKLFF. In DNA, the CDR3 is TGCGCCAGCAGCCCGGGGGGGGCGGCTAATGAAAAACTGTTTTTT.

The V call is TRBV6-5, the J call TRBJ2-7; the match to TRBD1 covers 9 bases. This CDR3 is built from 15 residues. V lost 6 bases, J lost 2 bases, and 8 bases stayed unmatched. CDR1 is MNHEY, CDR2 SVGAGI, per germline. The CDR3 DNA is TGTGCCAGCAGCCTTGGGGGACAGGGCGCCTACGAGCAGTACTTC. This translates into CASSLGGQGAYEQYF.

This sequence joins TRBV9 and TRBJ1-5; D ambiguous. The V and J ends lost 0 bases and 5 bases respectively, with 6 bases between them. This CDR3 region has 13 residues. The germline gives CDR1 SGDLS, CDR2 YYNGEE. The CDR3 DNA sequence: TGTGCCAGCAGCGTAGCTACGGATCAGCCCCAGCATTTT. Translated, it gives CASSVATDQPQHF.

The chain combines TRBV7-9 with TRBJ2-7; D might be TRBD1 (6 bases). With 1 base removed from V and 3 bases from J, the gap between germline ends came to 10 bases. The germline V gene has CDR1 SEHNR and CDR2 FQNEAQ (reference sequence). The length of the CDR3 is 14 residues. For the CDR3, the DNA is TGTGCCAGCAGCTTAGGTCAGGGGTTCTACGAGCAGTACTTC. Protein sequence: CASSLGQGFYEQYF.

The chain joins TRBV6-6 to TRBJ1-1, with 9 nucleotides matching TRBD1. From germline, CDR1 is MNHNY and CDR2 SVGAGI (reference sequence). V lost 2 bases and J lost 9; bases outside the gene matches: 4. CDR3 length: 13 amino acids. CDR3 region: CASSYGTGSQAFF. The CDR3 DNA reads TGTGCCAGCAGTTACGGGACAGGGTCCCAAGCTTTCTTT.

The chain carries TRBV5-6 and TRBJ1-1; 7 bases agree with TRBD1. CDR3 size: 15 residues. Per germline, CDR1 SGHDT and CDR2 YYEEEE. V shed 4 bases, J shed 4 bases, and the junction held 10 bases outside the gene matches. This CDR3 is CASSHGGGESTEAFF. For the CDR3, the DNA is TGTGCCAGCAGCCATGGAGGGGGCGAGAGCACTGAAGCTTTCTTT.

The chain combines TRBV30 with TRBJ2-3; no reliable D call. The germline V and J ends were trimmed by 0 bases and 2 bases, with 3 bases remaining between them. CDR3 size: 12 residues. In germline, CDR1 is GTSNPN, CDR2 SVGIG (reference sequence). The CDR3 here is CAWSVLTDTQYF. CDR3 DNA: TGTGCCTGGAGTGTACTCACAGATACGCAGTATTTT.

The chain uses TRBV6-5 and TRBJ2-7; 10 bases match TRBD2. Germline V gene data show CDR1 as MNHEY and CDR2 as SVGAGI. V shed 5 bases and J 5 bases; nucleotides not matched to a gene: 9. This CDR3 spans 15 amino acids. CDR3 in amino acids: CASSGPGLAFHEQYF. The CDR3 DNA is TGTGCCAGCAGTGGTCCGGGACTAGCGTTCCACGAGCAGTACTTC.

Worth noting for this clone: One end of the junction fails to match germline, which may point to a read error. Other DNA sequences from this sample encode an identical CDR3 as well. The gene calls are TRBV4-1 and TRBJ1-1; D gene uncertain. There are 17 residues in the CDR3. The V gene's germline CDR1 is MGHRA and CDR2 YSYEKL. This chain's CDR3 is CASSRQARGSSNTEAFF. The CDR3 DNA reads as TGCGCCAGCAGCCGGCAAGCTCGCGGGTCGTCGAACACTGAAGCCTTCTTT.

The CDR3 loop is CASSSTSGGYNEQFF. The CDR3 bases are TGTGCCAGCAGTTCGACTAGCGGGGGATACAATGAGCAGTTCTTC. This sequence joins TRBV28 and TRBJ2-1; 12 bases align to TRBD2. This CDR3 contains 15 residues. Germline V CDR1 and CDR2: MDHEN, SYDVKM. V trimming: 4 bases; J trimming: 4 bases; junction bases outside the gene matches: 2.

The gene calls are TRBV7-9 and TRBJ2-7; D perhaps matches TRBD1 (6 bases). CDR1 and CDR2 from the germline V gene are SEHNR and FQNEAQ (reference sequence). The CDR3 consists of 13 residues. Trimming pared 5 bases from V and 7 bases from J, leaving 15 bases between. The CDR3, as DNA: TGTGCCAGCAGCAAACCAGGGGCGCATGAGCAGTACTTC. Translation: CASSKPGAHEQYF.

This chain joins TRBV15 and TRBJ2-2; TRBD1 agrees at 9 bases. Germline CDR1 is LNHNV and CDR2 is YYDKDF (reference sequence). The J segment lost 6 bases and the V segment lost 5 bases, leaving 10 bases of the junction unmatched. This CDR3 spans 16 amino acids. In DNA, the CDR3 is TGTGCCACCAGCCGTTCCGGGACAGGGATGCCCGGGGAGCTGTTTTTT. This sequence encodes CATSRSGTGMPGELFF. Based on the CDR3 plus reference TRBV15 and TRBJ2-2, the full variable domain is DAMVIQNPRYQVTQFGKPVTLSCSQTLNHNVMYWYQQKSSQAPKLLFHYYDKDFNNEADTPDNFQSRRPNTSFCFLDIRSPGLGDTAMYLCATSRSGTGMPGELFFGEGSRLTVL.

This rearrangement joins TRBV11-2 to TRBJ2-7; no firm D call. Germline CDR1 and CDR2: SGHAT and FQNNGV. Trimming stripped 1 base from V and 2 bases from J, with 9 bases between. The CDR3 extends over 14 amino acids. The CDR3 region is CASSLVALPYEQYF. DNA for the CDR3: TGTGCCAGCAGCTTAGTAGCCCTGCCCTACGAGCAGTACTTC.

This rearrangement joins TRBV30 to TRBJ2-2, with TRBD2 matching 8 bases. The CDR3 loop spans 16 amino acids. V gave up 0 bases and J gave up 5 bases; unmatched junction bases: 8. The germline V gene encodes CDR1 GTSNPN and CDR2 SVGIG (reference sequence). The CDR3 DNA reads as TGTGCCTGGAGTGTACGGGGGGGCGCGAGGACCGGGGAGCTGTTTTTT. Its translation: CAWSVRGGARTGELFF.

The chain employs TRBV2 and TRBJ1-2; TRBD1 is a possible D gene (5 bases). V gave up 5 bases and J gave up 10 bases, with 17 bases separating them. The CDR3 contains 13 residues. From germline, CDR1 is SNHLY and CDR2 FYNNEI. CDR3 residues: CASSLGQGLSYTF. The CDR3 bases are TGTGCCAGCAGTCTTGGGCAGGGTTTATCCTACACCTTC.

The chain employs TRBV28 and TRBJ1-5, with D possibly TRBD1 on 5 matching bases. V was trimmed by 7 bases and J by 4 bases, leaving 8 bases between them. The germline V gene has CDR1 MDHEN and CDR2 SYDVKM. This CDR3 has 12 residues. In DNA, the CDR3 is TGTGCCAGCATCCGGGGGAATCAGCCCCAGCATTTT. It encodes CASIRGNQPQHF. The full variable domain, with the rest looked up from reference TRBV28 and TRBJ1-5, is DVKVTQSSRYLVKRTGEKVFLECVQDMDHENMFWYRQDPGLGLRLIYFSYDVKMKEKGDIPEGYSVSREKKERFSLILESASTNQTSMYLCASIRGNQPQHFGDGTRLSIL.

The rearrangement uses TRBV19 and TRBJ2-2, with D unclear. The V gene's germline CDR1 is LNHDA and CDR2 SQIVND (reference sequence). V was cut by 5 bases and J by 8 bases, with 12 bases left in between. This CDR3 contains 13 residues. CDR3 protein: CASSQRIRGELFF. The CDR3 DNA is TGTGCCAGTAGTCAGCGTATTCGAGGGGAGCTGTTTTTT.

This rearrangement joins TRBV25-1 to TRBJ2-1, with a tentative D call TRBD2 (5 bases). V was cut by 6 bases and J by 4 bases, with 16 bases left in between. The length of the CDR3 is 15 residues. Looked up from germline, CDR1 is MGHDK and CDR2 is SYGVNS. The CDR3 nucleotides read TGTGCCAGCAGCAGCGGAATCCTTGAATACAATGAGCAGTTCTTC. It yields the protein CASSSGILEYNEQFF.

This chain joins TRBV27 and TRBJ1-2; no clear D gene. The CDR3 extends over 12 amino acids. The germline gives CDR1 MNHEY, CDR2 SMNVEV (reference sequence). V lost 8 bases, J lost 8 bases, and 15 bases lay in between. The CDR3 spells CASPREGEGYTF. The CDR3 coding sequence is TGTGCCAGCCCTAGGGAGGGCGAGGGCTACACCTTC.

The V and J genes are TRBV13 and TRBJ2-1; TRBD1 agrees at 9 bases. Germline V gives CDR1 PRHDT, CDR2 FYEKMQ (reference sequence). After removal of 2 bases from V and 12 bases from J, the junction contained 14 bases not matched to a gene. This CDR3 comprises 16 residues. In nucleotides, the CDR3 is TGTGCCAGCAGCTTAAGAGGGACAGGGAGATTGAAAGGGCAGTTCTTC. Amino acid sequence: CASSLRGTGRLKGQFF.